Listed below are T cell receptor beta chains from one sample, sequenced in a study of blood T cells in healthy people across ages. TCRdb reanalysed the 5' RACE reads using MiXCR and keeps one entry per CDR3 protein. The table has fewer than 800,000 distinct CDR3 sequences, about half seen once. Specimen: blood. These receptors were taken from a woman between 55 and 75 years old in good health. CDR3s include the opening cysteine and the closing phenylalanine or tryptophan. The D gene is left open where the match is weak. Rows give clone size only sometimes, using once, few, many, or a class for an expanded clone.

d_gene	v_gene	abundance	j_gene	CDR3aa	CDR3nt
NA	TRBV2	NA	TRBJ2-1	CASSGEVGERRFF	TGTGCCAGCAGTGGGGAGGTAGGGGAGCGCCGGTTCTTC
NA	TRBV20-1	NA	TRBJ1-1	CSARDAGSNTEAFF	TGCAGTGCTAGAGATGCAGGCTCGAACACTGAAGCTTTCTTT
NA	TRBV5-1	few	TRBJ2-3	CASSLGLNAKTDTQYF	TGCGCCAGCAGCTTGGGATTGAATGCTAAAACAGATACGCAGTATTTT
NA	TRBV4-3	NA	TRBJ2-1	CASSQEVADKPSTEQFF	TGCGCCAGCAGCCAAGAGGTTGCGGACAAACCGAGCACTGAGCAGTTCTTC
NA	TRBV9	NA	TRBJ1-2	CASSRESFPLYGYTF	TGTGCCAGCAGTCGAGAGAGCTTCCCCCTCTATGGCTACACCTTC
NA	TRBV24-1	NA	TRBJ2-5	CATSDARRGGETLYF	TGTGCCACCAGTGACGCTCGGAGGGGTGGAGAGACCCTGTACTTC
TRBD2	TRBV4-2	NA	TRBJ2-7	CASSQGERGSYNEQYF	TGTGCCAGCAGCCAAGGGGAGCGGGGCTCCTATAATGAGCAGTACTTC
TRBD2	TRBV5-1	NA	TRBJ2-1	CASTGLAEGGEQFF	TGCGCCAGCACCGGACTAGCGGAGGGAGGTGAGCAGTTCTTC
NA	TRBV4-2	NA	TRBJ2-3	CASSQDVSAEGTDTQYF	TGCGCCAGCAGCCAAGATGTTAGTGCTGAAGGCACAGATACGCAGTATTTT
TRBD1	TRBV28	NA	TRBJ2-5	CASGDRGSGRETQYF	TGTGCCAGCGGGGACAGGGGCTCAGGGCGAGAGACCCAGTACTTC
NA	TRBV27	few	TRBJ2-3	CASSVRGGRTDTQYF	TGTGCCAGCAGTGTCAGGGGGGGCCGCACAGATACGCAGTATTTT
TRBD1	TRBV10-3	NA	TRBJ2-5	CAISLQGAEETQYF	TGTGCCATCAGTTTACAGGGGGCAGAGGAGACCCAGTACTTC
NA	TRBV6-5	NA	TRBJ1-5	CASSMVQGQPQHF	TGTGCCAGCAGTATGGTACAGGGTCAGCCCCAGCATTTT
NA	TRBV6-2/TRBV6-3	once	TRBJ2-3	CASSYSLFLGGKDTQYF	TGTGCCAGCAGTTACTCGTTATTCTTGGGGGGCAAAGATACGCAGTATTTT
TRBD1	TRBV28	NA	TRBJ2-5	CASSSAGTVETQYF	TGTGCCAGCAGTTCCGCCGGGACAGTTGAGACCCAGTACTTC
NA	TRBV7-9	NA	TRBJ2-3	CASSPRGVPTDTQYF	TGTGCCAGCAGCCCCAGGGGGGTTCCCACAGATACGCAGTATTTT
TRBD2	TRBV11-2	NA	TRBJ2-7	CASSLELSGTLEQYF	TGTGCCAGCAGCTTAGAGCTTAGCGGGACGCTCGAGCAGTACTTC
NA	TRBV27	NA	TRBJ2-5	CATTENGQQYF	TGTGCCACCACAGAGAACGGGCAGCAGTACTTC
NA	TRBV12-3/TRBV12-4	once	TRBJ1-4	CTSLSTGTRNEKLFF	TGTACCAGTCTCTCGACCGGGACGCGGAATGAAAAACTGTTTTTT
TRBD2	TRBV7-3	NA	TRBJ2-3	CASSSRTSGGFLSDTQYF	TGTGCCAGCAGCTCACGGACTAGCGGGGGCTTCCTGTCGGATACGCAGTATTTT
TRBD1	TRBV6-2/TRBV6-3	NA	TRBJ1-1	CASSLTRDRQSGFF	TGTGCCAGCAGCCTAACCCGGGACAGGCAGAGCGGTTTCTTT
NA	TRBV10-3	NA	TRBJ2-7	CAISERQGNYEQYF	TGTGCCATCAGTGAGCGGCAGGGGAACTACGAGCAGTACTTC
NA	TRBV28	NA	TRBJ2-1	CASSPARVSGDEQFF	TGTGCCAGCAGTCCGGCCCGGGTCTCGGGGGATGAGCAGTTCTTC
NA	TRBV7-2	few	TRBJ2-1	CASSLELTYNEQFF	TGTGCCAGCAGCTTAGAACTAACCTACAATGAGCAGTTCTTC
TRBD2	TRBV29-1	NA	TRBJ2-3	CSVRLAGGDTDTQYF	TGCAGCGTCCGACTAGCGGGAGGTGATACAGATACGCAGTATTTT
NA	TRBV28	few	TRBJ2-6	CASRRGRSSGANVLTF	TGTGCCAGCAGGCGAGGACGGAGCTCTGGGGCCAACGTCCTGACTTTC
NA	TRBV20-1	once	TRBJ2-7	CSPVGTGYDEQYF	TGCAGTCCCGTTGGGACGGGATATGACGAGCAGTACTTC
NA	TRBV7-9	NA	TRBJ1-1	CASSLDLGIPEAFF	TGTGCCAGCAGCTTAGATTTGGGGATTCCTGAAGCTTTCTTT
NA	TRBV7-2	NA	TRBJ2-2	CASSLRGKANTGELFF	TGTGCCAGCAGCCTTAGAGGGAAGGCGAACACCGGGGAGCTGTTTTTT
NA	TRBV29-1	few	TRBJ2-1	CSVLPPARSYNEQFF	TGCAGCGTTTTACCCCCGGCTAGATCCTACAATGAGCAGTTCTTC
TRBD2	TRBV7-2	NA	TRBJ2-7	CASSFTSGKAYEQYF	TGTGCCAGCAGCTTTACTAGCGGAAAGGCCTACGAGCAGTACTTC
NA	TRBV20-1	NA	TRBJ1-2	CSVARSTYGYTF	TGCAGTGTTGCCAGGTCAACCTATGGCTACACCTTC
NA	TRBV20-1	NA	TRBJ2-7	CSANPLGSGACEQYF	TGCAGTGCTAACCCCCTCGGTTCAGGGGCCTGCGAGCAGTACTTC
NA	TRBV10-3	few	TRBJ2-1	CAISESPVDEQFF	TGTGCCATCAGTGAGTCGCCGGTAGATGAGCAGTTCTTC
NA	TRBV11-3	NA	TRBJ2-7	CASSFHVESEQYF	TGTGCCAGCAGCTTTCACGTGGAAAGCGAGCAGTACTTC
NA	TRBV6-5	NA	TRBJ1-3	CATQTGQGNTIYF	TGTGCCACCCAAACAGGGCAGGGAAACACCATATATTTT
NA	TRBV20-1	NA	TRBJ2-6	CSARGGEGRDSGANVLTF	TGCAGTGCTAGGGGGGGTGAGGGAAGGGACTCTGGGGCCAACGTCCTGACTTTC
NA	TRBV9	NA	TRBJ2-5	CASSVGTQYQETQYF	TGTGCCAGCAGCGTGGGGACACAGTACCAAGAGACCCAGTACTTC
NA	TRBV11-2	NA	TRBJ2-1	CASSLATNEQFF	TGTGCCAGCAGCTTAGCTACCAATGAGCAGTTCTTC
NA	TRBV28	NA	TRBJ2-1	CASAVSSPNEQFF	TGTGCCAGCGCCGTGAGCAGCCCCAATGAGCAGTTCTTC
TRBD2	TRBV20-1	NA	TRBJ2-1	CSAKSGTLYNEQFF	TGCAGTGCAAAAAGCGGGACGCTCTACAATGAGCAGTTCTTC
TRBD1	TRBV7-3	few	TRBJ2-1	CASSSSGQGGEQFF	TGTGCCAGCAGCTCGTCGGGACAGGGTGGCGAGCAGTTCTTC
NA	TRBV7-2	NA	TRBJ2-7	CASSPLVVTLEQYF	TGTGCCAGCAGCCCCCTCGTTGTCACCCTCGAGCAGTACTTC
NA	TRBV6-6	NA	TRBJ1-4	CASSAYGKLFF	TGTGCCAGCAGTGCATATGGAAAACTGTTTTTT
NA	TRBV6-2/TRBV6-3	NA	TRBJ1-5	CASPGGGPYDSDNQPQHF	TGTGCCAGCCCGGGGGGCGGCCCCTACGATTCGGACAATCAGCCCCAGCATTTT
NA	TRBV7-9	NA	TRBJ2-5	CASSSQAAWPQETQYF	TGTGCCAGCAGCTCCCAGGCAGCTTGGCCCCAAGAGACCCAGTACTTC
TRBD1	TRBV9	few	TRBJ2-5	CASSPQDRGQETQYF	TGTGCCAGCAGCCCCCAGGACAGGGGCCAAGAGACCCAGTACTTC
TRBD2	TRBV7-3	NA	TRBJ2-1	CASSASSGEQFF	TGTGCCAGCAGCGCGTCTAGCGGCGAGCAGTTCTTC
TRBD2	TRBV7-3	few	TRBJ2-3	CASSPPGGGRLTDTQYF	TGTGCCAGCAGCCCCCCGGGCGGCGGGAGGCTCACAGATACGCAGTATTTT
TRBD1	TRBV20-1	few	TRBJ2-7	CSASSGQGEKQYF	TGCAGTGCTAGTTCGGGACAGGGGGAAAAGCAGTACTTC
NA	TRBV14	NA	TRBJ2-1	CASSQEGGRVSYNEQFF	TGTGCCAGCAGCCAGGAAGGGGGTCGGGTCTCCTACAATGAGCAGTTCTTC
NA	TRBV30	NA	TRBJ1-2	CAWTKDFLGPNYGYTF	TGTGCCTGGACTAAGGACTTTCTTGGGCCTAACTATGGCTACACCTTC
NA	TRBV21-1	NA	TRBJ2-5	CASRTCREYQETQYF	TGTGCCAGCCGGACCTGTCGGGAGTACCAAGAGACCCAGTACTTC
NA	TRBV5-1	NA	TRBJ1-4	CASSLAPQGANEKLFF	TGCGCCAGCAGCTTGGCCCCCCAGGGAGCTAATGAAAAACTGTTTTTT
NA	TRBV6-5	few	TRBJ2-5	CASSTTGTQETQYF	TGTGCCAGCAGTACGACAGGTACTCAAGAGACCCAGTACTTC
NA	TRBV20-1	NA	TRBJ2-7	CSAMGFGGFHEQYF	TGCAGTGCTATGGGCTTCGGGGGCTTCCACGAGCAGTACTTC
NA	TRBV4-2	NA	TRBJ1-2	CASSHPRADYGYTF	TGTGCCAGCAGCCACCCCCGGGCGGACTATGGCTACACCTTC
NA	TRBV29-1	once	TRBJ1-5	CSVGWGAGGNQPQHF	TGCAGCGTTGGGTGGGGGGCAGGGGGCAATCAGCCCCAGCATTTT
TRBD2	TRBV20-1	NA	TRBJ2-7	CSASFGLAGPLEQYF	TGCAGTGCTAGTTTTGGACTAGCGGGACCTCTCGAGCAGTACTTC
TRBD1	TRBV28	NA	TRBJ1-2	CASSLPGTGTSYGYTF	TGTGCCAGCAGTTTACCGGGGACAGGGACCTCCTATGGCTACACCTTC